The source of this TCR beta chain is a study of early T cells in non-severe SARS-CoV-2 infection. Trimming shortened V by 7 bases and J by 6 bases, and 10 bases separated the two germline ends. CDR3 length: 11 residues. Germline CDR1 is MDHEN and CDR2 is SYDVKM. Unique molecular identifiers tagged individual cDNA molecules. TCRdb passed the 5' RACE reads through MiXCR, listing each CDR3 protein once. The sample records 100,000 to 130,000 distinct CDR3 sequences, 9% to 13% being singletons. The rearrangement uses TRBV28 and TRBJ2-7, with D possibly called TRBD1 or TRBD2 (5 bases each). This receptor was obtained from an adult who was a healthcare worker with PCR-confirmed SARS-CoV-2 infection or an uninfected control (not recorded which). The source material was whole blood. DNA for the CDR3: TGTGCCAGCACGGGTGGGGGCGAGCAGTACTTC. Translated: CASTGGGEQYF.